One sample yielded the 9 T cell receptor beta chains listed below, sequenced in a study of T cells after yellow fever vaccination. TCRdb passed the 5' RACE reads through MiXCR, listing each CDR3 protein once. The data contain more than 65,000 distinct CDR3 sequences, around 7.7% of them singletons. The sequences come from CD8+ T cells sorted from PBMCs, collected approximately 11 days after the first yellow fever vaccination. The source of these receptors is a young man who received the YFV17D yellow fever vaccine.

This clonotype was seen many times. The chain joins TRBV25-1 to TRBJ1-5; unclear D gene. The V end lost 1 base, the J end lost 4 bases, and 11 bases lay between the germline ends. The CDR3 has 15 amino acids. Germline V gives CDR1 MGHDK, CDR2 SYGVNS. CDR3 DNA sequence: TGTGCCAGCAGTGAATTAGGGTCCGTTAATCAGCCCCAGCATTTT. Translation gives CASSELGSVNQPQHF.

In this sample, this clonotype turned up a few times. This chain joins TRBV27 and TRBJ1-2; D remains ambiguous. The germline V and J ends were trimmed by 2 bases and 4 bases, with 8 bases remaining between them. Germline CDR1 reads MNHEY; CDR2 reads SMNVEV (reference sequence). The CDR3 extends over 13 amino acids. CDR3: CASSLHPSYGYTF. The CDR3 region has the DNA TGTGCCAGCAGTTTACACCCTTCCTATGGCTACACCTTC.

V usage is TRBV12-3 or TRBV12-4 and J usage is TRBJ1-6, with a tentative D call TRBD1 (6 bases). This CDR3 spans 16 amino acids. V was trimmed by 6 bases and J by 7 bases, leaving 19 bases between them. This CDR3 is CASSPSNRVGNSPLHF. CDR3 bases: TGTGCCAGCAGCCCCTCTAACAGGGTTGGGAATTCACCCCTCCACTTT.

This clonotype showed up many times. The rearrangement joins TRBV4-1 to TRBJ1-6; tentatively, D is TRBD1 (5 bases). Germline V gives CDR1 MGHRA, CDR2 YSYEKL. This CDR3 has 15 residues. The ends were cut back, 2 bases at V and 7 bases at J, with 12 bases in the middle. This CDR3 is CASSQSGWGNSPLHF. The CDR3 nucleotides read TGCGCCAGCAGCCAATCAGGTTGGGGGAATTCACCCCTCCACTTT.

This clonotype was found many times. The chain couples TRBV3-1 to TRBJ2-6, with D unresolved. The V end lost 2 bases, the J end lost 2 bases, and 7 bases lay between the germline ends. The germline V gene has CDR1 LGHDT and CDR2 YNNKEL (reference sequence). This CDR3 region has 15 residues. The DNA for the CDR3 is TGTGCCAGCAGCCAACAGGTAACTGGGGCCAACGTCCTGACTTTC. This gives the protein CASSQQVTGANVLTF. Full variable domain (missing parts from reference TRBV3-1 and TRBJ2-6): DTAVSQTPKYLVTQMGNDKSIKCEQNLGHDTMYWYKQDSKKFLKIMFSYNNKELIINETVPNRFSPKSPDKAHLNLHINSLELGDSAVYFCASSQQVTGANVLTFGAGSRLTVL.

This rearrangement joins TRBV19 to TRBJ2-2; 7 bases map to TRBD1. This CDR3 region has 13 residues. Looked up from germline, CDR1 is LNHDA and CDR2 is SQIVND (reference sequence). V was pared by 6 bases and J by 8 bases, with 6 bases of the junction left unmatched. CDR3 bases: TGTGCCAGTAGCCGGACAGGTGCTGGGGAGCTGTTTTTT. It translates to CASSRTGAGELFF.

The gene calls are TRBV13 and TRBJ2-7; the D gene could be TRBD1 or TRBD2 (5 bases each). Germline V gene lookup returns CDR1 PRHDT and CDR2 FYEKMQ (reference sequence). CDR3 length equals 15 residues. Trimming cost V 5 bases and J 4 bases, with 18 bases left between them. CDR3 residues: CASSPNGDGDYEQYF. The CDR3 DNA follows: TGTGCCAGCAGCCCCAACGGGGACGGCGATTACGAGCAGTACTTC.

This clonotype was seen more than once but under ten times. The chain joins TRBV19 to TRBJ2-5; D is unresolved. The germline gives CDR1 LNHDA, CDR2 SQIVND (reference sequence). V was clipped by 4 bases and J by 9 bases, with 15 bases between them. The CDR3 is 13 residues long. CDR3 nucleotides: TGTGCCAGTAGTACCGCTACGAGATTAGCCCAGTACTTC. The encoded protein is CASSTATRLAQYF. Variable domain in full (rest from reference TRBV19 and TRBJ2-5): DGGITQSPKYLFRKEGQNVTLSCEQNLNHDAMYWYRQDPGQGLRLIYYSQIVNDFQKGDIAEGYSVSREKKESFPLTVTSAQKNPTAFYLCASSTATRLAQYFGPGTRLLVL.

This clonotype occurred a few times. The chain joins TRBV7-9 to TRBJ2-5; no clear D. V lost 1 base to trimming and J lost 5 bases, with 11 bases between them. Germline-derived CDR1 and CDR2 are SEHNR and FQNEAQ (reference sequence). CDR3 length: 14 amino acids. The CDR3 DNA follows: TGTGCCAGCAGCTTAGGAACTCTGGTGGAGACCCAGTACTTC. This encodes CASSLGTLVETQYF.